The rows below give T cell receptor beta chains drawn from one sample of a study of OX40 agonist ivuxolimab in advanced cancers. This table comes from immunoSEQ multiplex PCR, and its TCRdb copy is limited to in-frame clones, with some not included. The sample has some 25,000 clones, approximately 77% seen once. The sequenced sample was CD4+ or CD8+ T cells sorted from blood, obtained in a trial of the OX40 agonist ivuxolimab. All receptors come from an adult with an advanced solid tumor such as melanoma, head and neck, liver or kidney cancer. Both conserved end residues are part of each CDR3. A D gene is named only where the DNA matches it firmly. Rows may omit the clone size; those that give it use once, few, many or a size class.

J gene	V gene	CDR3 length	D gene	clone size	CDR3 DNA	CDR3 protein
TRBJ1-5	TRBV6-6	13	-	-	TGTGCCAGCAGCCCTGGAGGTAATCAGCCCCAGCATTTT	CASSPGGNQPQHF
TRBJ2-7	TRBV5-4	14	-	-	TGTGCCAGCAGCTTGGGTTCCCTTTCCTACGAGCAGTACTTC	CASSLGSLSYEQYF
TRBJ1-6	TRBV2	15	-	-	TGTGCCAGCAGTGAAGGATGGGGAAGGGGATCACCCCTCCACTTT	CASSEGWGRGSPLHF
TRBJ1-4	TRBV29-1	12	-	-	TGCAGCGTTGCGCGGCAGAATGAAAAACTGTTTTTT	CSVARQNEKLFF
TRBJ2-1	TRBV7-3	15	TRBD2	-	TGTGCCAGCAGTTCCAGCGGGGGGGCTTACAATGAGCAGTTCTTC	CASSSSGGAYNEQFF
TRBJ1-2	TRBV7-2	13	-	few	TGTGCCAGCAGCCCGGACGTGGACTATGGCTACACCTTC	CASSPDVDYGYTF
TRBJ1-5	TRBV28	15	-	-	TGTGCCAGCAGCCGTCGACAGCTTAGCAATCAGCCCCAGCATTTT	CASSRRQLSNQPQHF
TRBJ1-1	TRBV19	16	-	few	TGTGCCAGTAGTATAGCATTCCCAGGGTATAATTCGGACGCTTTCTTT	CASSIAFPGYNSDAFF
TRBJ1-6	TRBV5-8	13	-	-	TGTGCCAGCAGCTCGGACCGGTATTCACCCCTCCACTTT	CASSSDRYSPLHF
TRBJ1-6	TRBV11-2	18	TRBD1	-	TGTGCCAGCAGCTCGAATACCAACAGGGGATCGGGTAATTCACCCCTCCACTTT	CASSSNTNRGSGNSPLHF
TRBJ2-3	TRBV6-1	16	TRBD2	-	TGTGCCAGCAGTGCCTTAGCGGGGAGTAATACAGATACGCAGTATTTT	CASSALAGSNTDTQYF
TRBJ2-1	TRBV6-4	13	-	-	TGTGCCAGCAGTGACCGACCCCGGAATGAGCAGTTCTTC	CASSDRPRNEQFF
TRBJ1-6	TRBV2	11	-	-	TGTGCCAGCACGGGGTCTTTCCCCCTCCACTTT	CASTGSFPLHF
TRBJ2-5	TRBV30	11	-	-	TGTGCCATCAGTACAGGGTTGACCCAGTACTTC	CAISTGLTQYF
TRBJ2-1	TRBV7-6	16	TRBD1	once	TGTGCCAGCAGCTTAGGGGGCAGGGGGACATACAATGAGCAGTTCTTC	CASSLGGRGTYNEQFF
TRBJ2-3	TRBV6-4	12	-	-	TGTGCCAGCAGTGACTCGGGCGATACGCAGTATTTT	CASSDSGDTQYF
TRBJ2-3	TRBV5-1	16	-	-	TGCGCCAGCAGCTTCTACGGGACACCTAGCACAGATACGCAGTATTTT	CASSFYGTPSTDTQYF
TRBJ2-2	TRBV12-5	18	-	-	TGTGCTAGTTTGGTTGGGGGAGGTCCTATATCGAACACCGGGGAGCTGTTTTTT	CASLVGGGPISNTGELFF
TRBJ2-6	TRBV6-5	16	-	-	TGTGCCAGCAGTTACTCAACAGGGTCTGGGGCCAACGTCCTGACTTTC	CASSYSTGSGANVLTF
TRBJ1-2	TRBV29-1	12	-	-	TGCAGCGTTGAAGCACAGGGTTATGGCTACACCTTC	CSVEAQGYGYTF
TRBJ1-5	TRBV6-6	14	TRBD1	-	TGTGCCAGCAGTCACGACAGGGGCCAACAGCCCCAGCATTTT	CASSHDRGQQPQHF
TRBJ2-5	TRBV6-5	13	-	few	TGTGCCAGCAGTTATTGGCTCCAAGAGACCCAGTACTTC	CASSYWLQETQYF
TRBJ1-1	TRBV6-6	13	-	-	TGTGCCAGCAGTTCCGTAACGAACACTGAAGCTTTCTTT	CASSSVTNTEAFF
TRBJ2-7	TRBV10-3	15	TRBD1	-	TGTGCCATCAGTGAGTCGACGCGACAGGGTCGCGAGCAGTACTTC	CAISESTRQGREQYF
TRBJ1-2	TRBV7-8	12	-	-	TGTGCCAGCAGCCCCTCGGAGTATGGCTACACCTTC	CASSPSEYGYTF
TRBJ2-2	TRBV2	13	-	-	TGTGCCAGCAGTGAGAGTGTGGACGGGGAGCTGTTTTTT	CASSESVDGELFF
TRBJ1-2	TRBV14	18	TRBD1	-	TGTGCCAGCAGCCCAGCTGGGACAGGGGCCGCCCTTTGGTATGGCTACACCTTC	CASSPAGTGAALWYGYTF
TRBJ2-3	TRBV5-1	17	TRBD2	-	TGCGCCAGCAGCTTGGCCGGACTAGCGGGGGGGCCAGATACGCAGTATTTT	CASSLAGLAGGPDTQYF
TRBJ2-3	TRBV6-5	15	-	-	TGTGCCAGCAGTTACTCGGGGTCTTACACAGATACGCAGTATTTT	CASSYSGSYTDTQYF
TRBJ2-3	TRBV18	16	TRBD2	-	TGTGCCAGCTCACCATTGGGGGAGGGCCGAACAGATACGCAGTATTTT	CASSPLGEGRTDTQYF
TRBJ1-4	TRBV6-1	13	-	-	TGTGCCAGCAGTCCGAATGTGCAGGAAAAACTGTTTTTT	CASSPNVQEKLFF
TRBJ2-7	TRBV7-9	17	-	once	TGTGCCAGCAGCTTACGCGAAAGGGGGGCTACTGGGCTCGAGCAGTACTTC	CASSLRERGATGLEQYF
TRBJ1-6	TRBV19	14	-	-	TGTGCCAGTAGACACAGGGATTTTAATTCACCCCTCCACTTT	CASRHRDFNSPLHF
TRBJ2-7	TRBV7-8	17	TRBD2	-	TGTGCCAGCAGTCTCTCCTGGGCGGGAGTAAGGGAGAACGAGCAGTACTTC	CASSLSWAGVRENEQYF
TRBJ2-3	TRBV20-1	11	-	few	TGCAGTGCTGGGACCCGGTCCGGGCAGTATTTT	CSAGTRSGQYF
TRBJ2-7	TRBV2	12	-	-	TGTGCCAGCAGTGAATGGGACTACGAGCAGTACTTC	CASSEWDYEQYF
TRBJ1-3	TRBV7-2	16	TRBD1	few	TGTGCCAGCAGCCCACGACAGGGAACCTCTGGAAACACCATATATTTT	CASSPRQGTSGNTIYF
TRBJ2-1	TRBV7-2	16	TRBD2	-	TGTGCCAGCAGCTTAGCGGGCGGGGGGGCTGCAAATGAGCAGTTCTTC	CASSLAGGGAANEQFF
TRBJ2-1	TRBV18	15	-	-	TGTGCCAGCTCACCCCAGTACACAGGGGGGGATGAGCAGTTCTTC	CASSPQYTGGDEQFF
TRBJ2-1	TRBV16	17	TRBD1	once	TGTGCCAGCAGCCAATCGTCCCGCCAGGGGGCTTACAATGAGCAGTTCTTC	CASSQSSRQGAYNEQFF
TRBJ2-6	TRBV5-1	18	TRBD1	-	TGCGCCAGCAGCGAGACCGGGACAGGGGCCTCTGGGGCCAACGTCCTGACTTTC	CASSETGTGASGANVLTF
TRBJ2-7	TRBV7-8	13	-	-	TGTGCCAGCAGCCCCACTTATAACTACGAGCAGTACTTC	CASSPTYNYEQYF
TRBJ2-3	TRBV7-2	16	-	-	TGTGCCAGCAGCGGCGCAGCATTCCTCAGCACAGATACGCAGTATTTT	CASSGAAFLSTDTQYF
TRBJ1-1	TRBV11-2	13	-	once	TGTGCCAGCAGCTTAGCCATGGAGAATGAAGCTTTCTTT	CASSLAMENEAFF
TRBJ1-5	TRBV7-8	16	-	-	TGTGCCAGCAGCTTAGTGGCGGGGGTGGTGGGTCAGCCCCAGCATTTT	CASSLVAGVVGQPQHF
TRBJ2-3	TRBV10-3	14	-	-	TGTGCCATCAGGAGCTGGGGCGACACAGATACGCAGTATTTT	CAIRSWGDTDTQYF
TRBJ2-3	TRBV10-3	15	-	-	TGTGCCATCAGTGAGTCTCAGGCGAGCACAGATACGCAGTATTTT	CAISESQASTDTQYF
TRBJ1-5	TRBV19	15	TRBD1	-	TGTGCCAGTACCCTTGGACAGGGGGCTTTTCAGCCCCAGCATTTT	CASTLGQGAFQPQHF
TRBJ2-7	TRBV6-5	16	TRBD2	once	TGTGCCAGCAGTTACCTGCCCGGGACTAGTGGTTACGAGCAGTACTTC	CASSYLPGTSGYEQYF
TRBJ2-7	TRBV28	15	TRBD1	-	TGTGCCAGCAGTTTAGTTGGACAGGCGTATCACGAGCAGTACTTC	CASSLVGQAYHEQYF
TRBJ2-7	TRBV5-1	15	TRBD1	-	TGCGCCAGCAGCTTGAGTCGGGACAGCACCTACGAGCAGTACTTC	CASSLSRDSTYEQYF
TRBJ2-3	TRBV6-5	14	TRBD1	-	TGTGCCAGCAGAGGGGACAGGGGGCCAGATACGCAGTATTTT	CASRGDRGPDTQYF